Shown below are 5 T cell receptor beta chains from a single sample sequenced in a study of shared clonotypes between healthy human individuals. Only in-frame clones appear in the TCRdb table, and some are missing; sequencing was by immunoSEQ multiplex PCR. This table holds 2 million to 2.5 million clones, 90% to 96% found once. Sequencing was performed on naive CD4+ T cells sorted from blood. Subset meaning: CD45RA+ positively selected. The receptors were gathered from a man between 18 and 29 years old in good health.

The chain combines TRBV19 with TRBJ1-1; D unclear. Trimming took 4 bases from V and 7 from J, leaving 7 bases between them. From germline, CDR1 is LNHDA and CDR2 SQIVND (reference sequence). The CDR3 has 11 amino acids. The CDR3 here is CASSKGIEAFF. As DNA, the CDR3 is TGTGCCAGTAGTAAAGGTATTGAAGCTTTCTTT. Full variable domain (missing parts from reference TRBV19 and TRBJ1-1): DGGITQSPKYLFRKEGQNVTLSCEQNLNHDAMYWYRQDPGQGLRLIYYSQIVNDFQKGDIAEGYSVSREKKESFPLTVTSAQKNPTAFYLCASSKGIEAFFGQGTRLTVV.

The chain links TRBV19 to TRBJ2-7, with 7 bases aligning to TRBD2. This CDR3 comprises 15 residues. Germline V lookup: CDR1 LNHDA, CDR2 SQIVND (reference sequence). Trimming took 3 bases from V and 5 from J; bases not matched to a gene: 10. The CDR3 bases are TGTGCCAGTAGTATCCCAGGGAAGGGACTAAACGAGCAGTACTTC. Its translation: CASSIPGKGLNEQYF.

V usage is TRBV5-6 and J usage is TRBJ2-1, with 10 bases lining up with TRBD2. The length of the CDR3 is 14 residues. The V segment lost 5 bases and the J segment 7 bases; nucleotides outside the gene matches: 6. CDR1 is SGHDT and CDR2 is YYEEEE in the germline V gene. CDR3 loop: CASRGLAGVNEQFF. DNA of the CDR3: TGTGCCAGCAGAGGGCTAGCGGGGGTTAATGAGCAGTTCTTC.

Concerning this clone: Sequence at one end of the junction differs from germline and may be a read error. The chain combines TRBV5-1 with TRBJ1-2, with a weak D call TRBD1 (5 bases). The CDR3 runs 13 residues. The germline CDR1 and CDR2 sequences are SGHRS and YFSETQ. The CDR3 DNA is TGCGCCAGCAGCTTGGCCAAGGACACTTCTCTCTCCTTC. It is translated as CASSLAKDTSLSF. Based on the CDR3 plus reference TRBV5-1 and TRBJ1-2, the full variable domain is KAGVTQTPRYLIKTRGQQVTLSCSPISGHRSVSWYQQTPGQGLQFLFEYFSETQRNKGNFPGRFSGRQFSNSRSEMNVSTLELGDSALYLCASSLAKDTSLSFGSGTRLTVV.

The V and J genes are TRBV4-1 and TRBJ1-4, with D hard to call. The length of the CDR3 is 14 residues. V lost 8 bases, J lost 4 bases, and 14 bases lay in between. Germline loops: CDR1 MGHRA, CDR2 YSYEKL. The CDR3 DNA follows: TGCGCCAGCCGGAATCCAGGCAGTAATGAAAAACTGTTTTTT. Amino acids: CASRNPGSNEKLFF.